What follows describes a single T cell receptor (beta chain). The record originates from a study of shared clonotypes between healthy human individuals. V was trimmed by 1 base and J by 0 bases, leaving 10 bases between them. Germline loops: CDR1 SGHDN, CDR2 FVKESK. CDR3 length: 16 amino acids. Study processing details: ImmunoSEQ yielded junction-only sequences lacking quality scores, so filtering differed. Generated by immunoSEQ multiplex PCR, the TCRdb table keeps only in-frame clones and is missing some. V, J and clone size are taken as reported in that table, and D and trimming were inferred from the DNA itself. The sample lists 1,500,000 or so clones; 95% to 97% were seen once.

The chain is built from TRBV14 and TRBJ2-4; no reliable D call. Sequencing was carried out using naive CD4+ T cells sorted from blood. Described subset: CD45RA+ positively selected. The TCR sequence derives from a man aged 25 to 40 in good health. The CDR3 coding sequence is TGTGCCAGCAGCCAAGGTCAGCCTTTAGCCAAAAACATTCAGTACTTC. Residues: CASSQGQPLAKNIQYF.